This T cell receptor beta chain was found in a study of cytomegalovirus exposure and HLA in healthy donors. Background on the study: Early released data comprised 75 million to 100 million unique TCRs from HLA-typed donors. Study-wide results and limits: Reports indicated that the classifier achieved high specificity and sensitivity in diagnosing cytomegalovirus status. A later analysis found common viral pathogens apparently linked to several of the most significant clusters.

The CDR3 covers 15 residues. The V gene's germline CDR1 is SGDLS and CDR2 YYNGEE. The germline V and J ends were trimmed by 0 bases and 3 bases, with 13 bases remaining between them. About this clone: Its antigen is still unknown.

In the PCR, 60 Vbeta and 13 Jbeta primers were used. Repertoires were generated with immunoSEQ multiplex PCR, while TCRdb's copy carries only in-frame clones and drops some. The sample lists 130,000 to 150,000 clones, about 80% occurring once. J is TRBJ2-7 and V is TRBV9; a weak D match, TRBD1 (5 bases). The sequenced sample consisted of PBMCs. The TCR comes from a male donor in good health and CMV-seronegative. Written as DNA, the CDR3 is TGTGCCAGCAGCGTAGATAAGGGGCCCTTCTACGAGCAGTACTTC. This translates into CASSVDKGPFYEQYF.